This entry lists 10 T cell receptor beta chains sequenced from one sample in a study of stem cell transplantation in POMP-related autoinflammatory disease. Only in-frame clones appear in the TCRdb table, and some are missing; sequencing was by immunoSEQ multiplex PCR. The sample contains over 60,000 clones, about nine tenths of which appear only once. Source: CD4+ T cells from PBMCs, taken after stem cell transplantation. All receptors come from a human patient with POMP-related autoinflammation and immune dysregulation (PRAID). Some T cells may be graft donor cells.

The gene calls are TRBV3-1 (or the pseudogene TRBV3-2) and TRBJ2-7; a weak D match, TRBD1 (5 bases). Germline V CDR1 and CDR2: LGHDT, YNNKEL (reference sequence). Trimming pared 0 bases from V and 6 bases from J, leaving 21 bases between. This CDR3 spans 17 amino acids. The CDR3 DNA reads TGTGCCAGCAGCCAAGACTCCTGCCTTCAGGGCTCGGGCGAGCAGTACGTC. This sequence encodes CASSQDSCLQGSGEQYV.

The V and J genes are TRBV28 and TRBJ1-4; no clear D gene. Germline CDR1 reads MDHEN; CDR2 reads SYDVKM. This CDR3 has 16 residues. The germline V and J ends were trimmed by 7 bases and 0 bases, with 15 bases remaining between them. This chain's CDR3 is CASTPRPVATNEKLFF. In DNA, the CDR3 is TGTGCCAGCACGCCGCGGCCAGTTGCAACTAATGAAAAACTGTTTTTT.

The chain combines TRBV5-1 with TRBJ1-1; tentative D call: TRBD1 (6 bases). The CDR3 runs 13 residues. V was shortened by 7 bases and J by 5 bases, with 15 bases between the two germline ends. In germline, CDR1 is SGHRS, CDR2 YFSETQ. CDR3 sequence: CASGYRDRTEAFF. The DNA for the CDR3 is TGCGCCAGCGGATACAGGGATAGGACTGAAGCTTTCTTT.

The chain couples TRBV2 to TRBJ1-3, with D perhaps matching TRBD1 (5 bases). The V and J ends lost 6 bases and 6 bases respectively, with 18 bases between them. The CDR3 contains 15 residues. Germline V lookup: CDR1 SNHLY, CDR2 FYNNEI. CDR3 nucleotides: TGTGCCAGCAGCGTCACAAGACAGACGGAAAACACCATATATTTT. As protein: CASSVTRQTENTIYF.

This chain connects TRBV29-1 to TRBJ2-2; D not certain. Germline V CDR1 and CDR2: SQVTM, ANQGSEA. Trimming left V 4 bases short and J 2 bases short, with 11 bases between. CDR3 length: 14 amino acids. CDR3 bases: TGCAGCGTTGGTGGAAAGGGAAACACCGGGGAGCTGTTTTTT. It codes for CSVGGKGNTGELFF.

The chain has TRBV2 and TRBJ1-1; no clear D. Germline V gene data show CDR1 as SNHLY and CDR2 as FYNNEI. The CDR3 extends over 15 amino acids. With 0 bases removed from V and 4 bases from J, the gap between germline ends came to 12 bases. The CDR3: CASSEAGGMGTEAFF. The CDR3 nucleotides read TGTGCCAGCAGTGAAGCTGGAGGGATGGGCACTGAAGCTTTCTTT.

This chain connects TRBV4-2 to TRBJ2-3, with 12 bases aligning to TRBD2. The germline CDR1 and CDR2 sequences are LGHNA and YNFKEQ. This CDR3 has 18 amino acids. V lost 4 bases, J lost 1 base, and 9 bases stayed unmatched. CDR3 sequence: CASSPLAGGQGGTDTQYF. CDR3 sequence (DNA): TGTGCCAGCAGCCCTCTAGCGGGAGGGCAAGGCGGCACAGATACGCAGTATTTT.

The chain is built from TRBV9 and TRBJ1-1; 9 positions match TRBD1. From germline, CDR1 is SGDLS and CDR2 YYNGEE. This CDR3 has 15 amino acids. J lost 5 bases, V lost 3 bases, and 8 bases had no gene match. CDR3 nucleotides: TGTGCCAGCAGCGCGGAGGACAGGGGAAGGACTGAAGCTTTCTTT. Amino acids: CASSAEDRGRTEAFF.

V gene TRBV3-1 (or the pseudogene TRBV3-2) combines with J gene TRBJ2-2, with D hard to call. The V gene's germline CDR1 is LGHDT and CDR2 YNNKEL (reference sequence). V gave up 3 bases and J gave up 4 bases, with 3 bases separating them. This CDR3 comprises 12 residues. CDR3 sequence reads: CASSQVTGELFF. CDR3 DNA: TGTGCCAGCAGCCAGGTCACCGGGGAGCTGTTTTTT.

This clone was seen only once. The CDR3 bases are TGTGCCTGGAGTGTACTCTGGGCAGATACGCAGTATTTT. This codes for CAWSVLWADTQYF. The gene calls are TRBV30 and TRBJ2-3; D is undetermined. Germline V lookup: CDR1 GTSNPN, CDR2 SVGIG (reference sequence). The CDR3 spans 13 residues. Trimming pared 0 bases from V and 4 bases from J, leaving 8 bases between.